Listed here are 14 T cell receptor beta chains from one sample, sequenced in a study of T cells in Graves' hyperthyroidism and ophthalmopathy (dated by TCRdb to about 2019). The library came from multiplex PCR. Sequencing took place on an Illumina HiSeq 2000. The TCR beta CDR3 regions were amplified from RNA transcripts. The TCR CDR3 was subjected to a first round of RT-PCR using the HTBI primer set and the Qiagen OneStep RT-PCR kit. TCRdb reran the public reads through fastp at Q25 and MiXCR, keeping productive beta chains. Here each entry gathers all rows of one CDR3 protein and keeps the most common genes and DNA. The sample records around 690,000 distinct CDR3 sequences, less than 25% of which are singletons. Approximately 30% of the sample comes from the top ten. Specimen: blood. The receptors were sampled from a man aged 25 to 40 with Graves' ophthalmopathy.

This clonotype occurred a few times. The CDR3 loop is CASSHGGAADTQYF. For the CDR3, the DNA is TGTGCCAGCAGTCACGGGGGCGCGGCAGATACGCAGTATTTT. This sequence joins TRBV25-1 and TRBJ2-3; D is possibly TRBD1 or TRBD2 (6 bases each). Germline values: CDR1 MGHDK, CDR2 SYGVNS. The germline V and J ends were trimmed by 5 bases and 4 bases, with 13 bases remaining between them. The CDR3 runs 14 residues. The complete variable domain, with remaining parts taken from reference TRBV25-1 and TRBJ2-3, reads EADIYQTPRYLVIGTGKKITLECSQTMGHDKMYWYQQDPGMELHLIHYSYGVNSTEKGDLSSESTVSRIRTEHFPLTLESARPSHTSQYLCASSHGGAADTQYFGPGTRLTVL.

This clonotype was counted many times. V and J are TRBV3-1 and TRBJ1-4; 7 nucleotides agree with TRBD1. V shed 0 bases, J shed 6 bases, and the junction held 7 bases outside the gene matches. The germline V gene encodes CDR1 LGHDT and CDR2 YNNKEL (reference sequence). This CDR3 spans 16 amino acids. The CDR3 DNA sequence: TGTGCCAGCAGCCAAGACGAGACAGGGAGGGATGAAAAACTGTTTTTT. Amino acids: CASSQDETGRDEKLFF. Variable domain in full (rest from reference TRBV3-1 and TRBJ1-4): DTAVSQTPKYLVTQMGNDKSIKCEQNLGHDTMYWYKQDSKKFLKIMFSYNNKELIINETVPNRFSPKSPDKAHLNLHINSLELGDSAVYFCASSQDETGRDEKLFFGSGTQLSVL.

This clonotype was picked up one time. The chain is built from TRBV5-4 and TRBJ2-7, with TRBD1 identical over 9 bases. Germline loops: CDR1 SGHNT, CDR2 YYREEE (reference sequence). V lost 4 bases, J lost 5 bases, and 13 bases stayed unmatched. The CDR3 totals 16 residues. The CDR3 spells CASSKPGTGTRNEQYF. The CDR3 region has the DNA TGTGCCAGCAGCAAACCCGGGACAGGGACGCGGAACGAGCAGTACTTC.

The chain carries TRBV9 and TRBJ2-1; 9 bases match TRBD2. CDR3 length: 15 residues. V was pared by 0 bases and J by 5 bases, with 3 bases of the junction left unmatched. CDR1 SGDLS and CDR2 YYNGEE come from the germline V gene. In nucleotides, the CDR3 is TGTGCCAGCAGCGTAGCTAGCGGGACCCACAATGAGCAGTTCTTC. Its translation is CASSVASGTHNEQFF.

This chain uses TRBV28 with TRBJ1-5; TRBD1 agrees at 9 bases. With V trimmed by 3 bases and J by 7 bases, 10 bases remained unmatched. The CDR3 extends over 16 amino acids. Germline V gene lookup returns CDR1 MDHEN and CDR2 SYDVKM. The CDR3 nucleotides read TGTGCCAGCAGTTTCCCGCCCGGGACAGGGCAGCAGCCCCAGCATTTT. It specifies CASSFPPGTGQQPQHF.

This clonotype was seen more than once but under ten times. The CDR3 spells CASSAETVLGYTF. The CDR3, as DNA: TGTGCCAGCAGCGCAGAGACAGTGTTGGGCTACACCTTC. This chain uses TRBV2 with TRBJ1-2; D is possibly TRBD1 (5 bases). The germline V and J ends were trimmed by 6 bases and 8 bases, with 16 bases remaining between them. The CDR3 runs to 13 residues. CDR1 SNHLY and CDR2 FYNNEI come from the germline V gene. The full variable domain, completed using reference TRBV2 and TRBJ1-2, is EPEVTQTPSHQVTQMGQEVILRCVPISNHLYFYWYRQILGQKVEFLVSFYNNEISEKSEIFDDQFSVERPDGSNFTLKIRSTKLEDSAMYFCASSAETVLGYTFGSGTRLTVV.

This clonotype was found a few times. The genes are TRBV7-3 and TRBJ1-1, with D possibly matching TRBD1 (5 bases). With 1 base removed from V and 1 base from J, the gap between germline ends came to 10 bases. CDR3 length equals 15 residues. From germline, CDR1 is SGHTA and CDR2 FQGTGA. The CDR3 DNA sequence: TGTGCCAGCAGCTTAAGGGGGGATGAGAACACTGAAGCTTTCTTT. Protein product: CASSLRGDENTEAFF.

There are many counts of this clonotype. This chain joins TRBV29-1 and TRBJ2-1, with a weak D call TRBD2 (6 bases). The V gene lost 3 bases and the J gene lost 0 bases, with 12 bases spanning the gap. The CDR3 runs 15 residues. Looked up from germline, CDR1 is SQVTM and CDR2 is ANQGSEA. CDR3 region: CSVEGLPSSYNEQFF. CDR3 sequence (DNA): TGCAGCGTTGAGGGACTCCCGAGCTCCTACAATGAGCAGTTCTTC.

This chain connects TRBV6-1 to TRBJ1-5, with 11 bases lining up with TRBD1. Germline loops: CDR1 MNHNS, CDR2 SASEGT. Trimming at V came to 5 bases and at J to 5 bases, leaving 8 bases not matched to a gene. CDR3 length: 16 residues. CDR3 sequence: CASSWERTGGYQPQHF. The DNA of the CDR3 is TGTGCCAGCAGTTGGGAACGGACAGGGGGCTATCAGCCCCAGCATTTT.

This clonotype was recorded at least ten times. This chain joins TRBV27 and TRBJ1-2, with 7 bases that match TRBD1. J lost 6 bases, V lost 3 bases, and 7 bases had no gene match. The CDR3 has 14 residues. CDR1 is MNHEY and CDR2 is SMNVEV in the germline V gene (reference sequence). CDR3 region: CASSFQQGRDGYTF. The CDR3 DNA follows: TGTGCCAGCAGTTTCCAACAGGGGCGGGATGGCTACACCTTC.

The chain joins TRBV5-1 to TRBJ2-3; 7 bases line up with TRBD2. Germline V gives CDR1 SGHRS, CDR2 YFSETQ. V trimming: 0 bases; J trimming: 3 bases; junction bases outside the gene matches: 7. The length of the CDR3 is 16 residues. CDR3 sequence: CASSLEGLRVTDTQYF. The DNA of the CDR3 is TGCGCCAGCAGCTTGGAGGGACTAAGGGTAACAGATACGCAGTATTTT.

This clonotype was found a few times. The gene calls are TRBV4-1 and TRBJ2-7, with D perhaps matching TRBD2 (6 bases). Germline V gene data show CDR1 as MGHRA and CDR2 as YSYEKL. The CDR3 covers 16 residues. With 4 bases removed from V and 4 bases from J, the gap between germline ends came to 20 bases. DNA for the CDR3: TGCGCCAGCAGCCGGCGGCTCGCTAGCGAAGGGTACGAGCAGTACTTC. The encoded protein is CASSRRLASEGYEQYF.

This clonotype was counted at least ten times. The chain recombines TRBV28 with TRBJ1-5, with D perhaps matching TRBD1 (5 bases). With 3 bases removed from V and 7 bases from J, the gap between germline ends came to 13 bases. The CDR3 is made up of 14 amino acids. Germline lookup yields CDR1 MDHEN and CDR2 SYDVKM. CDR3 protein: CASSLGSGSQPQHF. CDR3 bases: TGTGCCAGCAGTTTGGGGTCAGGGTCCCAGCCCCAGCATTTT.

There are a few counts of this clonotype. The rearrangement joins TRBV5-1 to TRBJ2-7; 9 nucleotides agree with TRBD1. Per germline, CDR1 SGHRS and CDR2 YFSETQ. V was clipped by 0 bases and J by 4 bases; unmatched bases: 5. The CDR3 covers 15 residues. The CDR3 DNA sequence: TGCGCCAGCAGCTTGGCCGGGACAGGGATTTACGAGCAGTACTTC. Translated, it gives CASSLAGTGIYEQYF.